These 4 T cell receptor beta chains originate from one sample sequenced in a study of blood T cells in healthy people across ages. It was with a sample-barcoded 5' primer and a J-beta primer mix that a second PCR of roughly 7 to 12 cycles was run. TCRdb independently ran MiXCR on the 5' RACE reads; one entry per CDR3 protein. This repertoire shows 800,000 to 1,300,000 distinct CDR3 sequences, around 27% found once; its top ten account for 0.75%. These data also featured in a second study, about T cells of mothers and their children.

Sample: blood. The receptor source for this set is a girl aged 2-10 years in good health.

V is TRBV12-3 or TRBV12-4 and J is TRBJ1-3; D call uncertain. The CDR3 is made up of 14 amino acids. V lost 5 bases and J lost 0, with 8 bases in between. CDR3: CASSGWLSGNTIYF. Written as DNA, the CDR3 is TGTGCCAGCAGTGGGTGGCTCTCTGGAAACACCATATATTTT.

The rearrangement links TRBV9 to TRBJ1-2, with D hard to call. V was trimmed by 0 bases and J by 4 bases, leaving 13 bases between them. Germline V lookup: CDR1 SGDLS, CDR2 YYNGEE. The CDR3 totals 15 residues. The DNA for the CDR3 is TGTGCCAGCAGCGTAGAGTTCGGAAACGTCTATGGCTACACCTTC. It is translated as CASSVEFGNVYGYTF.

The gene calls are TRBV7-9 and TRBJ1-4, with D uncertain. This CDR3 comprises 12 residues. Per germline, CDR1 SEHNR and CDR2 FQNEAQ (reference sequence). The V end lost 5 bases, the J end lost 13 bases, and 14 bases lay between the germline ends. CDR3 sequence reads: CASSPRFGGLFF. In DNA form, the CDR3 reads TGTGCCAGCAGCCCCAGGTTTGGCGGACTGTTTTTT.

CDR3 sequence (DNA): TGTGCCAGCAGTTCGAACAGGGTCCAGAACGCTTTCTTT. Protein sequence: CASSSNRVQNAFF. The chain carries TRBV12-3 or TRBV12-4 and TRBJ1-1; the D gene is possibly TRBD1 (6 bases). CDR3 length: 13 amino acids. V was clipped by 4 bases and J by 11 bases, with 17 bases between them.